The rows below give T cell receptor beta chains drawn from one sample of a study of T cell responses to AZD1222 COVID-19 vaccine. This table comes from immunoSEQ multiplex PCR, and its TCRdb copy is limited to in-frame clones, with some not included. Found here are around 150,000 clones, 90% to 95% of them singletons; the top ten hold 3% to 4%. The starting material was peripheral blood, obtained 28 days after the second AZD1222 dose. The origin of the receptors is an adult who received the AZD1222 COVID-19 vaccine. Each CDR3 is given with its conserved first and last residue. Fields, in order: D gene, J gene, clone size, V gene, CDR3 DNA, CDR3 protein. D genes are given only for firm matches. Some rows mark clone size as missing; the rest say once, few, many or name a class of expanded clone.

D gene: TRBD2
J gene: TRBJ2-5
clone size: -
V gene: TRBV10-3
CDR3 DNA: TGTGCCATCAGTGAGAGGGAGGGAGAGACCCAGTACTTC
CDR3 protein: CAISEREGETQYF

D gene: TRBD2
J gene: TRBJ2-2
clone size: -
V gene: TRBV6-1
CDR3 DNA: TGTGCCAGCAGTGAAGCGCCTCCCGCGGGAGCGCTCGGGGAGCTGTTTTTT
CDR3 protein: CASSEAPPAGALGELFF

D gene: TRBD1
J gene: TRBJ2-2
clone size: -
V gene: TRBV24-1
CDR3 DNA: TGTGCCACCAGTGACCCCGGGACAGGGATGGCCGGGGAGCTGTTTTTT
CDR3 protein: CATSDPGTGMAGELFF

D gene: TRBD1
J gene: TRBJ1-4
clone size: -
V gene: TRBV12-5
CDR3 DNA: TGTGCTAGTGGTCCCCGGACAGGGAACAATGAAAAACTGTTTTTT
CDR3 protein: CASGPRTGNNEKLFF

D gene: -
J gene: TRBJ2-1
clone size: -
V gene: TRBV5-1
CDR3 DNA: TGCGCCAGCAGCGTCAGCGATGAGCAGTTCTTC
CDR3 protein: CASSVSDEQFF

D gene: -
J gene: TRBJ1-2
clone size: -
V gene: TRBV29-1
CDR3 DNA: TGCAGCGTTGCTAACACCCAAGGCAATGGCTACACCTTC
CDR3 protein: CSVANTQGNGYTF

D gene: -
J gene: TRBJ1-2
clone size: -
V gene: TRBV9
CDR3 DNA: TGTGCCAGCAGCGTAGGGTTAGGGGCTGGGTATGGCTACACCTTC
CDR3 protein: CASSVGLGAGYGYTF

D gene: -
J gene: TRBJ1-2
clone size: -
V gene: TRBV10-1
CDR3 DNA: TGCGCCAGCAGTGAGACTCCTGCCTATGGCTACACCTTC
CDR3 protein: CASSETPAYGYTF

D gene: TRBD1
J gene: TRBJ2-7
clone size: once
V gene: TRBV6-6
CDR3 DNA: TGTGCCAGCAGTTACTTGGGGACAGGGAAAAACGAGCAGTACTTC
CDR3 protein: CASSYLGTGKNEQYF

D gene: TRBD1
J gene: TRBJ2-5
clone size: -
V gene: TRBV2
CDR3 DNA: TGTGCCAGCAACAGGGGAGAAGGAGAGACCCAGTACTTC
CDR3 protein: CASNRGEGETQYF

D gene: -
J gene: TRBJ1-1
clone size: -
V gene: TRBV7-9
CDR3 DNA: TGTGCCAGCAGCTTATCCTCGGGGATGAACACTGAAGCTTTCTTT
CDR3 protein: CASSLSSGMNTEAFF

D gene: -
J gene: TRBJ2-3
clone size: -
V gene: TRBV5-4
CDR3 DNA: TGTGCCAGCCAAGAGGACAGTAGCACAGATACGCAGTATTTT
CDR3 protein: CASQEDSSTDTQYF

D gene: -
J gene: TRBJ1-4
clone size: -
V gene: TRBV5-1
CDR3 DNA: TGCGCCAGCAGCTCCGGGACTACCGCGGCCGAAAAACTGTTTTTT
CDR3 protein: CASSSGTTAAEKLFF

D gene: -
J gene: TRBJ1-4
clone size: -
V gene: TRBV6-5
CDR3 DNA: TGTGCCAGCAGTTACGGGGGGACTCGCGATTTGGAAAAACTGTTTTTT
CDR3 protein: CASSYGGTRDLEKLFF

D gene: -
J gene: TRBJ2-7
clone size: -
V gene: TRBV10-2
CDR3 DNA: TGCGCCAGCAGTGAGTTTAATTCCCCTTACGAGCAGTACTTC
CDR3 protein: CASSEFNSPYEQYF

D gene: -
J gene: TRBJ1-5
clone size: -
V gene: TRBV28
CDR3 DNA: TGTGCCAGCAGTTCCCCCCCGTGGTCGGGTCAGCCCCAGCATTTT
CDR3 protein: CASSSPPWSGQPQHF